The source of this TCR beta chain is a study of monozygotic twins with inflammatory bowel disease. Study conclusions and caveats: IBD patients share fewer clonotypes with other people than healthy twins do, especially with disease activity. Repertoire similarity did not separate concordant from discordant twins, possibly from limited power.

Two rounds of nested PCR, of 16 and 9 cycles, were run on TCRalpha and TCRbeta cDNA. TCRdb reprocessed the 5' RACE reads; each CDR3 protein has one entry and no DNA is given. The sample has approximately 120,000 distinct CDR3 sequences. As regards this clonotype: What it binds is unknown.

The germline gives CDR1 SQVTM, CDR2 ANQGSEA. CDR3 length: 12 amino acids. Sequencing was carried out using blood. The gene calls are TRBV29-1 and TRBJ2-3; TCRdb names TRBD2, which stays unverified in the absence of DNA. The TCR comes from a human donor with ulcerative colitis or Crohn's disease, or a healthy co-twin of an affected twin (not recorded which). The CDR3 is CTAGLSTDTQYF.